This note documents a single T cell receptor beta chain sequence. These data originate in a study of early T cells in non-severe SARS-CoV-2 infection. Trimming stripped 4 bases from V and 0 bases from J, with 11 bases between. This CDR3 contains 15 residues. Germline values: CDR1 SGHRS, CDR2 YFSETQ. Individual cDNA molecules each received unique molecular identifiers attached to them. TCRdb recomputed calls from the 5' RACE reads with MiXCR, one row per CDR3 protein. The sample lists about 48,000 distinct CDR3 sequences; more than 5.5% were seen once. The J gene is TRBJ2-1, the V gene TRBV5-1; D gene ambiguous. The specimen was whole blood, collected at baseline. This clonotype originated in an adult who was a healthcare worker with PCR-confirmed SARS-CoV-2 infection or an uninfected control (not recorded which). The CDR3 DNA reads TGCGCCAGCAGCGGGATGGGAAGCTCCTACAATGAGCAGTTCTTC. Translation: CASSGMGSSYNEQFF.